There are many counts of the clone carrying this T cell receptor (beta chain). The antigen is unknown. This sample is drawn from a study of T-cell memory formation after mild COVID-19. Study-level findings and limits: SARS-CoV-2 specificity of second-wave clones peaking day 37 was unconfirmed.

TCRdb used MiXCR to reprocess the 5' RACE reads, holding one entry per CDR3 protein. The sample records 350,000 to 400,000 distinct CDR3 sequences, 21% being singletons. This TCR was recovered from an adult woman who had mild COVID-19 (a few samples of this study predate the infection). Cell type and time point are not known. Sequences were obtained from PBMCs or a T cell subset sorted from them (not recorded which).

The CDR3 region has the DNA TGTGCCAGCAGTTTAGTGGAGCGAGTCCCCCTCCACTTT. Translation gives CASSLVERVPLHF. The V call is TRBV12-3 or TRBV12-4, the J call TRBJ1-6; D is unclear. V gave up 1 base and J gave up 13 bases, with 11 bases separating them. The CDR3 length is 13 residues.